What follows are 27 T cell receptor beta chains derived from one specimen sequenced in a study of blood T cell repertoires in COVID-19. Here immunoSEQ multiplex PCR was the method, and the copy in TCRdb shows in-frame clones only, minus some. The profile shows more than 200,000 clones, about 85% of them singletons. The sequenced sample consisted of peripheral blood. The receptors derive from a man between 60 and 75 years old with acute or convalescent COVID-19.

The chain uses TRBV6-2 or TRBV6-3 and TRBJ2-3; unclear D gene. CDR1 is MNHEY and CDR2 is SVGEGT in the germline V gene. The CDR3 consists of 13 residues. The V end lost 5 bases, the J end lost 4 bases, and 10 bases lay between the germline ends. The CDR3 coding sequence is TGTGCCAGCAGTCGCGGTACCGCAGATACGCAGTATTTT. This translates into CASSRGTADTQYF.

V gene TRBV25-1 combines with J gene TRBJ2-3; TRBD1 is a possible D gene (6 bases). Germline V lookup: CDR1 MGHDK, CDR2 SYGVNS. The CDR3 totals 18 residues. The V gene lost 3 bases and the J gene lost 2 bases, with 21 bases spanning the gap. The CDR3: CASSDRRGRAGDTDTQYF. The CDR3 nucleotides are TGTGCCAGCAGTGATCGAAGGGGACGGGCAGGGGACACAGATACGCAGTATTTT.

In regard to this clone: One end of the junction is discordant with germline, which a read error may explain. This sequence joins TRBV7-9 and TRBJ2-1, with 8 positions matching TRBD2. Germline V gives CDR1 SEHNR, CDR2 FQNEAQ (reference sequence). The CDR3 runs to 17 residues. The CDR3 here is CASSLRGEREYYYEQFF. CDR3 nucleotides: TGTGCCAGCAGCTTAAGGGGTGAGCGGGAGTACTACTATGAGCAGTTCTTC.

The CDR3 spells CASSWTGGGQTQYF. CDR3 sequence (DNA): TGTGCCAGCAGTTGGACAGGGGGCGGTCAGACGCAGTATTTT. The chain combines TRBV6-2 or TRBV6-3 with TRBJ2-3; TRBD1 matches at 11 bases. J was trimmed by 9 bases and V by 4 bases; bases with no gene match: 6. Germline assignment: CDR1 MNHEY and CDR2 SVGEGT. This CDR3 spans 14 amino acids.

The V gene is TRBV5-6, the J gene TRBJ2-4; the D is unclear. Germline CDR1 and CDR2: SGHDT and YYEEEE. V was shortened by 3 bases and J by 1 base, with 11 bases between the two germline ends. The CDR3 contains 15 residues. The CDR3 reads CASSYLGSAKNIQYF. CDR3 bases: TGTGCCAGCAGCTACCTGGGCAGTGCCAAAAACATTCAGTACTTC.

Regarding this clone: The sample has other DNA sequences that encode this CDR3 too. The chain is built from TRBV7-6 and TRBJ2-2; the match to TRBD1 covers 10 bases. The ends lost 5 bases at V and 6 bases at J; junction bases unmatched: 6. Germline values: CDR1 SGHVS, CDR2 FNYEAQ. The CDR3 runs 15 residues. The CDR3 nucleotides are TGTGCCAGCAGCCTTGAGGGACAGGGGTCCGGGGAGCTGTTTTTT. It translates to CASSLEGQGSGELFF. The full variable domain, rest sourced from reference TRBV7-6 and TRBJ2-2, is GAGVSQSPRYKVTKRGQDVALRCDPISGHVSLYWYRQALGQGPEFLTYFNYEAQQDKSGLPNDRFSAERPEGSISTLTIQRTEQRDSAMYRCASSLEGQGSGELFFGEGSRLTVL.

DNA for the CDR3: TGTGCCAGTAGTAGCGCGAGGAGCAGCGTCCTCAATACGCAGTATTTT. It yields the protein CASSSARSSVLNTQYF. This sequence joins TRBV19 and TRBJ2-3, with unresolved D. This CDR3 contains 16 residues. CDR1 is LNHDA and CDR2 is SQIVND in the germline V gene (reference sequence). Trimming cost V 4 bases and J 7 bases, with 21 bases left between them.

V usage is TRBV24-1 and J usage is TRBJ1-5; 7 nucleotides align to TRBD1. The V gene's germline CDR1 is KGHDR and CDR2 SFDVKD. The CDR3 extends over 13 amino acids. The V segment lost 4 bases and the J segment 4 bases; nucleotides outside the gene matches: 0. The CDR3 sequence: CATSETGNQPQHF. CDR3 in DNA: TGTGCCACCAGTGAGACAGGGAATCAGCCCCAGCATTTT.

This sequence joins TRBV7-9 and TRBJ2-2, with D perhaps matching TRBD2 (6 bases). The CDR3 is 16 residues long. V lost 7 bases and J 3 bases, leaving 18 bases between the germline ends. CDR1 and CDR2 from the germline V gene are SEHNR and FQNEAQ (reference sequence). Here the CDR3 reads CASTPSLGGHTGELFF. The CDR3 nucleotides are TGTGCCAGCACCCCTTCCCTGGGGGGTCACACCGGGGAGCTGTTTTTT.

The chain has TRBV10-3 and TRBJ2-1; 7 nucleotides match TRBD1. Germline CDR1 is ENHRY and CDR2 is SYGVKD. The J segment lost 12 bases and the V segment lost 1 base, leaving 21 bases of the junction unmatched. The CDR3 totals 18 residues. For the CDR3, the DNA is TGTGCCATCAGTGAGTTGTGGACAGGCGGCGGAGGACCGGGTTTGCAGTTCTTC. Translated, it gives CAISELWTGGGGPGLQFF.

This clone has just one count. The rearrangement links TRBV5-8 to TRBJ1-2; a possible D gene is TRBD1 (6 bases). The germline V gene has CDR1 SGHTS and CDR2 YDEGEE. The CDR3 spans 13 residues. Trimming shortened V by 7 bases and J by 6 bases, and 16 bases separated the two germline ends. CDR3 nucleotide sequence: TGTGCCAGCCTAAGCTGGACAGACGATGGCTACACCTTC. This translates into CASLSWTDDGYTF.

This clone showed up just once. The chain uses TRBV27 and TRBJ2-2, with a tentative D call TRBD1 (6 bases). The V and J ends lost 0 bases and 5 bases respectively, with 10 bases between them. The CDR3 loop spans 15 amino acids. Germline-derived CDR1 and CDR2 are MNHEY and SMNVEV (reference sequence). The CDR3, as DNA: TGTGCCAGCAGTTTATCCACCACAGGGACCGGGGAGCTGTTTTTT. Encoded protein: CASSLSTTGTGELFF.

This clone turned up a few times. This chain joins TRBV7-9 and TRBJ2-1; TRBD2 agrees at 14 bases. J lost 9 bases, V lost 10 bases, and 5 bases had no gene match. The CDR3 is 13 residues long. Germline lookup yields CDR1 SEHNR and CDR2 FQNEAQ (reference sequence). CDR3 residues: CAISGLAGVEQFF. The CDR3 coding sequence is TGTGCCATCTCGGGACTAGCGGGAGTTGAGCAGTTCTTC.

This sequence joins TRBV6-5 and TRBJ1-2; 10 bases align to TRBD1. Unmatched junction bases numbered 7, after V lost 7 bases and J lost 2 bases. Per the germline V gene, CDR1 is MNHEY and CDR2 is SVGAGI. The CDR3 runs 15 residues. The CDR3 loop is CASNKETGGNYGYTF. The CDR3 DNA sequence: TGTGCCAGCAACAAAGAGACAGGGGGCAACTATGGCTACACCTTC.

This clone was seen a few times. The CDR3 region is CASSQAQVTSGFSYEQYF. The CDR3 DNA sequence: TGTGCCAGCAGCCAAGCCCAAGTTACTAGCGGATTTTCCTACGAGCAGTACTTC. The V gene is TRBV4-2, the J gene TRBJ2-7, with 8 bases lining up with TRBD2. V dropped 1 base and J dropped 1; count of bases not matched to a gene: 12. Germline V gene sequence: CDR1 LGHNA, CDR2 YNFKEQ. The CDR3 has 18 residues.

The chain uses TRBV15 and TRBJ2-1, with D possibly TRBD1 on 5 matching bases. Trimming cost V 2 bases and J 7 bases, with 15 bases left between them. The germline gives CDR1 LNHNV, CDR2 YYDKDF (reference sequence). This CDR3 spans 15 amino acids. The CDR3 region has the DNA TGTGCCACCAGCAGATCGTTCAGGGATTCGAATGAGCAGTTCTTC. Translated, it gives CATSRSFRDSNEQFF.

V and J are TRBV12-3 or TRBV12-4 and TRBJ2-3; a possible D gene is TRBD2 (6 bases). This CDR3 is built from 13 residues. The V and J ends lost 3 bases and 7 bases respectively, with 11 bases between them. In DNA, the CDR3 is TGTGCCAGCAGTTTGGGACTGCGAAATACGCAGTATTTT. Protein sequence: CASSLGLRNTQYF.

This clone was detected a few times. This chain links TRBV2 with TRBJ1-2; D is perhaps TRBD1 (5 bases). Germline CDR1 reads SNHLY; CDR2 reads FYNNEI. CDR3 length: 12 amino acids. V was pared by 5 bases and J by 3 bases, with 7 bases between. This chain's CDR3 is CASSWGDYGYTF. The CDR3 DNA is TGTGCCAGCAGTTGGGGGGACTATGGCTACACCTTC.

The chain recombines TRBV7-9 with TRBJ2-7, with D possibly TRBD2 on 6 matching bases. Germline values: CDR1 SEHNR, CDR2 FQNEAQ (reference sequence). This CDR3 contains 15 residues. Trimming pared 1 base from V and 5 bases from J, leaving 15 bases between. CDR3 loop: CASSLVAGNADEQYF. In nucleotides, the CDR3 is TGTGCCAGCAGCTTAGTGGCGGGGAATGCGGACGAGCAGTACTTC.

This chain joins TRBV30 and TRBJ1-3, with a tentative D call TRBD1 (5 bases). CDR1 is GTSNPN, CDR2 SVGIG, per germline (reference sequence). V lost 1 base, J lost 3 bases, and 10 bases lay in between. This CDR3 contains 14 residues. The CDR3 here is CAWSGSGGGNTIYF. CDR3 nucleotides: TGTGCCTGGAGTGGGTCCGGGGGTGGAAACACCATATATTTT.

This rearrangement joins TRBV7-9 to TRBJ2-1, with 9 bases aligning to TRBD2. The CDR3 runs to 14 residues. Germline V gene sequence: CDR1 SEHNR, CDR2 FQNEAQ (reference sequence). V was pared by 5 bases and J by 15 bases, with 14 bases of the junction left unmatched. CDR3 protein: CASSPGLAETQAFF. The CDR3 DNA follows: TGTGCCAGCAGCCCGGGACTAGCAGAAACCCAGGCGTTCTTC.

This clone has a handful of counts. V is TRBV28 and J is TRBJ2-5; 10 bases line up with TRBD1. Germline values: CDR1 MDHEN, CDR2 SYDVKM. The CDR3 has 14 amino acids. The J segment lost 5 bases and the V segment lost 5 bases, leaving 5 bases of the junction unmatched. CDR3 loop: CASSRTGGLETQYF. As DNA, the CDR3 is TGTGCCAGCAGTCGGACAGGGGGGTTGGAGACCCAGTACTTC.

The V gene is TRBV28, the J gene TRBJ2-7; TRBD2 agrees at 10 bases. Germline V lookup: CDR1 MDHEN, CDR2 SYDVKM. This CDR3 is built from 19 residues. Trimming at V came to 5 bases and at J to 0 bases, leaving 16 bases not matched to a gene. In nucleotides, the CDR3 is TGTGCCAGCAGTCCGCCGGGACTAGCGTATCCCCTTAGCTCCTACGAGCAGTACTTC. Translated, it gives CASSPPGLAYPLSSYEQYF. Filled out from reference TRBV28 and TRBJ2-7, the complete variable domain reads DVKVTQSSRYLVKRTGEKVFLECVQDMDHENMFWYRQDPGLGLRLIYFSYDVKMKEKGDIPEGYSVSREKKERFSLILESASTNQTSMYLCASSPPGLAYPLSSYEQYFGPGTRLTVT.

The chain joins TRBV10-3 to TRBJ1-5, with D hard to call. Germline loops: CDR1 ENHRY, CDR2 SYGVKD. Trimming pared 4 bases from V and 2 bases from J, leaving 6 bases between. The CDR3 length is 13 residues. CDR3 region: CAISGPGNQPQHF. The CDR3 DNA is TGTGCCATCAGTGGGCCAGGCAATCAGCCCCAGCATTTT.

The rearrangement links TRBV7-8 to TRBJ2-2, with 11 bases matching TRBD2. The CDR3 length is 17 residues. With V trimmed by 6 bases and J by 1 base, 7 bases remained unmatched. Germline CDR1 and CDR2: SGHVS and FQNEAQ. CDR3 residues: CASSRTTSGGNTGELFF. The CDR3 DNA reads TGTGCCAGCAGTCGAACCACTAGCGGGGGGAACACCGGGGAGCTGTTTTTT. Full variable domain (rest looked up from reference TRBV7-8 and TRBJ2-2): GAGVSQSPRYKVAKRGQDVALRCDPISGHVSLFWYQQALGQGPEFLTYFQNEAQLDKSGLPSDRFFAERPEGSVSTLKIQRTQQEDSAVYLCASSRTTSGGNTGELFFGEGSRLTVL.

V usage is TRBV28 and J usage is TRBJ2-7; D may be TRBD2 (5 bases). Trimming removed 10 bases at V and 3 bases at J, with 16 bases between. The germline V gene has CDR1 MDHEN and CDR2 SYDVKM. The CDR3 consists of 13 residues. CDR3 protein: CATQEDGFYEQYF. Here the CDR3 DNA reads TGTGCCACCCAGGAGGACGGATTCTACGAGCAGTACTTC.

This rearrangement joins TRBV6-5 to TRBJ2-3, with D tentatively TRBD1 (5 bases). The germline V and J ends were trimmed by 0 bases and 3 bases, with 7 bases remaining between them. CDR1 is MNHEY, CDR2 SVGAGI, per germline. The CDR3 is 14 amino acids. CDR3 bases: TGTGCCAGCAGTTACTCCGCAGGGACAGATACGCAGTATTTT. Protein product: CASSYSAGTDTQYF.